The rows below give T cell receptor beta chains drawn from one sample of a study of T cells in localized non-small cell lung cancer. TCRdb's table, derived via immunoSEQ multiplex PCR, lists solely in-frame clones and lacks some. The repertoire holds about 34,000 clones, with roughly 94% as singletons. This sample comprised peripheral blood, obtained before any cancer treatment. The receptor source for this set is a woman aged 40-69 years with stage I lung adenocarcinoma. Each CDR3 is given with its conserved first and last residue. The D gene is left open where the match is weak. Not every row has a clone size; where given, it reads once, few, many or a size class.

.	TRBV4-2	.	TRBJ2-1	TGTGCCAGCAGCCAAGACTACCTAAGGGGGAGCTCCTACAATGAGCAGTTCTTC	CASSQDYLRGSSYNEQFF
.	TRBV19	.	TRBJ2-6	TGTGCCAGTAGTATAAGAACTGAACCTGGGGCCAACGTCCTGACTTTC	CASSIRTEPGANVLTF
.	TRBV28	TRBD1	TRBJ1-5	TGTGCCAGCAGTTTAATAACAGGGGATCAGCCCCAGCATTTT	CASSLITGDQPQHF
.	TRBV5-5	TRBD2	TRBJ2-3	TGTGCCAGCAGCTTGCGACTAGCGGGAGAGCCTCCGTATTTT	CASSLRLAGEPPYF
.	TRBV7-3	.	TRBJ1-1	TGTGCCAGCAGTCTCCAGCCGGGACGCTTGAACACTGAAGCTTTCTTT	CASSLQPGRLNTEAFF
once	TRBV2	.	TRBJ2-1	TGTGCCAGCAGTTTACGTGGGCGATATGACAATGAGCAGTTCTTC	CASSLRGRYDNEQFF
.	TRBV7-8	.	TRBJ2-4	TGTGCCAGCAGCTTAGGAGTAGGGTGGGGAGCAATTCAGTACTTC	CASSLGVGWGAIQYF
.	TRBV7-2	.	TRBJ1-4	TGTGCCAGCAGCATATCCGCGTCCACAAAGGGTGAAAAACTGTTTTTT	CASSISASTKGEKLFF
.	TRBV18	.	TRBJ2-7	TGTGCCAGCTCACCACGGGCAGGGGGGTACGAGCAGTACTTC	CASSPRAGGYEQYF
.	TRBV15	.	TRBJ1-5	TGTGCCACCAGCGCCCCCCCCGGGAAAAGGGTCCCAGTTGACAATCAGCCCCAGCATTTT	CATSAPPGKRVPVDNQPQHF
.	TRBV11-1	TRBD1	TRBJ1-2	TGTGCCAGCAGCTTAGAGGGGGCTCGTGGCTACACCTTC	CASSLEGARGYTF
.	TRBV13	.	TRBJ1-2	TGTGCCAGCGGATCTCGAGACGGCTTCAGTAACTATGGCTACACCTTC	CASGSRDGFSNYGYTF
.	TRBV19	TRBD1	TRBJ1-2	TGTGCCACCAGGGACAGCCCGTTGATTGACTATGGCTACACCTTC	CATRDSPLIDYGYTF
.	TRBV6-5	TRBD1	TRBJ1-2	TGTGCCAGCAGACAGGACAGGGGGGGCTATGGCTACACCTTC	CASRQDRGGYGYTF
few	TRBV11-1	.	TRBJ2-3	TGTGCCAGCAGCTCAACCGTCCGGAACCCAGATACGCAGTATTTT	CASSSTVRNPDTQYF
.	TRBV9	TRBD1	TRBJ2-7	TGTGCCAGCAGCGTAGCCCCTCCGGGACAGGGCTCCTACGAGCAGTACTTC	CASSVAPPGQGSYEQYF
few	TRBV4-3	TRBD1	TRBJ1-5	TGCGCCAGCAGCCAAGAGGCAGGGGGCCCAACACAGCCCCAGCATTTT	CASSQEAGGPTQPQHF
.	TRBV9	.	TRBJ2-7	TGTGCCAGCAGCGTGGGGATTTCCTACGAGCAGTACTTC	CASSVGISYEQYF
.	TRBV7-9	TRBD1	TRBJ2-7	TGTGCCAGCAGCCCCAGGACAGGCTTTCCTTCATACGAGCAGTACTTC	CASSPRTGFPSYEQYF
.	TRBV5-5	.	TRBJ1-3	TGTGCCAGCAGCTTGGCCAGCGGCAGGCACTCTGGAAACACCATATATTTT	CASSLASGRHSGNTIYF
.	TRBV28	TRBD1	TRBJ1-4	TGTGCCAGCAGTACGGGACAGCCAAAACTGTTTTTT	CASSTGQPKLFF
.	TRBV19	TRBD1	TRBJ1-1	TGTGCCAGTAGGAACCGTGGGACAGGGGTGTTTAAGAACACTGAAGCTTTCTTT	CASRNRGTGVFKNTEAFF
.	TRBV5-4	.	TRBJ2-2	TGTGCCAGCAACGCCGACGGAAACACCGGGGAGCTGTTTTTT	CASNADGNTGELFF
.	TRBV18	.	TRBJ2-7	TGTGCCAGCTCACCTTCAAAGTCGGTCTCCTACGAGCAGTACTTC	CASSPSKSVSYEQYF
.	TRBV11-3	.	TRBJ2-1	TGTGCCAGCAGCTTAGTTCCTGCAAACTTAATCAATGAGCAGTTCTTC	CASSLVPANLINEQFF
.	TRBV28	.	TRBJ2-2	TGTGCCAACCCCGGTAAGGCCGGTGGAACAATACTACCGCTAGAAAACACCGGGGAGCTGTTTTTT	CANPGKAGGTILPLENTGELFF
.	TRBV5-1	.	TRBJ1-1	TGCGCCAGCAGCTTGGTGGTCTTTGGCCCGAACACTGAAGCTTTCTTT	CASSLVVFGPNTEAFF
once	TRBV18	.	TRBJ1-1	TGTGCCAGCTCACCAGGCTTGGGAGGCTCGAGTGAAGCTTTCTTT	CASSPGLGGSSEAFF
.	TRBV7-8	.	TRBJ2-7	TGTGCCAGCAGCTTGGGTGGGCTGCCCTACGAGCAGTACTTC	CASSLGGLPYEQYF
once	TRBV6-4	TRBD2	TRBJ2-1	TGTGCCAGCAGTGGGGGGGGACTAGCGGGAGTCTACGGTGAGCAGTTCTTC	CASSGGGLAGVYGEQFF
.	TRBV27	TRBD1	TRBJ1-2	TGTGCCAGCAGTTTCACAGGGGACTATGGCTACACCTTC	CASSFTGDYGYTF
.	TRBV5-4	.	TRBJ1-1	TGTGCCAGCAGCAGGAACACTGAAGCTTTCTTT	CASSRNTEAFF
.	TRBV10-3	.	TRBJ1-5	TGTGCCACCAAGACACCGCTCGAGGGTCAGCCCCAGCATTTT	CATKTPLEGQPQHF
.	TRBV5-1	TRBD2	TRBJ2-2	TGCGCCAGCAGGCGGACTAGTCGGGCCGGGGAGCTGTTTTTT	CASRRTSRAGELFF
.	TRBV7-3	TRBD2	TRBJ2-7	TGTGCCAGCAGCCCGGTAGCGGGAGGGCCTGTCGAGCAGTACTTC	CASSPVAGGPVEQYF
.	TRBV5-5	.	TRBJ1-2	TGTGCCAGCAGCTTCTCGTTGGGGGCCGACTATGGCTACACCTTC	CASSFSLGADYGYTF
once	TRBV2	.	TRBJ1-5	TGTGCCAGCAGTAGACCGGGACATCAGCCCCAGCATTTT	CASSRPGHQPQHF
.	TRBV7-2	TRBD1	TRBJ2-1	TGTGCCAGCAGCTTAGGCCCCGGGACAGAGTACAATGAGCAGTTCTTC	CASSLGPGTEYNEQFF
once	TRBV5-1	TRBD2	TRBJ2-3	TGCGCCAGCAGCTTCCTATTGGGACTAGCGGGAAAAGATACGCAGTATTTT	CASSFLLGLAGKDTQYF
.	TRBV5-5	.	TRBJ1-1	TGTGCCAGCAGGCAAGGTCCGACGAACACTGAAGCTTTCTTT	CASRQGPTNTEAFF
.	TRBV28	TRBD2	TRBJ2-4	TGTGCCAGCAGCCTAACTAGCGGGGGGCCTCTAGCCAAAAACATTCAGTACTTC	CASSLTSGGPLAKNIQYF
.	TRBV4-1	.	TRBJ2-5	TGCGCCAGCAGCCAAGAGGGCAGCGGAGCCTTGGAGACCCAGTACTTC	CASSQEGSGALETQYF
.	TRBV5-1	.	TRBJ2-7	TGCGCCAGCAGCCCTGAGGCCGGGGTCAGAGTCTACGAGCAGTACTTC	CASSPEAGVRVYEQYF
.	TRBV21-1	.	TRBJ1-2	TGTGCCAGCAGCACCCGTCGGGACAGGTACTATGGCTACACCTTC	CASSTRRDRYYGYTF
.	TRBV28	.	TRBJ1-1	TGTGCCAGCAGGGACCATCCAGAGGTACTCATGAACACTGAAGCTTTCTTT	CASRDHPEVLMNTEAFF
.	TRBV28	TRBD2	TRBJ2-3	TGTGCCAGCAGTTTATACGGGGGGGCTCAAGATACGCAGTATTTT	CASSLYGGAQDTQYF
.	TRBV6-5	.	TRBJ1-4	TGTGCCAGCAGTCCGGACGGAACAACTAATGAAAAACTGTTTTTT	CASSPDGTTNEKLFF
.	TRBV2	TRBD1	TRBJ1-2	TGTGCCAGCAGTGTCGAGACAGGGGGGGATGGCTACACCTTC	CASSVETGGDGYTF
.	TRBV7-9	TRBD1	TRBJ1-2	TGTGCCAGCAGCCCCGGGACAGGGGGATCGAAGTTTGGCTACACCTTC	CASSPGTGGSKFGYTF
once	TRBV7-9	.	TRBJ1-3	TGTGCCAGCAGCCTGGGACAACCCGCCTCTGGAAACACCATATATTTT	CASSLGQPASGNTIYF
.	TRBV6-5	.	TRBJ1-2	TGTGCCAGCACGTCGGGTCCGCCGGACTATGGCTACACCTTC	CASTSGPPDYGYTF
.	TRBV4-3	.	TRBJ1-2	TGCGCCAGCAGCCAGGAACCTCTTGGGGGGCCGAACTATGGCTACACCTTC	CASSQEPLGGPNYGYTF
.	TRBV11-3	.	TRBJ1-4	TGTGCCAGTAGCTGCGGGGGAGCTAATGAAAAACTGTTTTTT	CASSCGGANEKLFF
.	TRBV7-3	.	TRBJ1-1	TGTGCCAGCAGCCCTACAGGGACCTACACTGAAGCTTTCTTT	CASSPTGTYTEAFF
.	TRBV2	TRBD1	TRBJ1-2	TGTGCCAGCAAAAAAATTGGGGACAGGGGTGATGGCTACACCTTC	CASKKIGDRGDGYTF
.	TRBV25-1	.	TRBJ1-2	TGTGCCAGCACCAAAACAGGGATTAACTATGGCTACACCTTC	CASTKTGINYGYTF
.	TRBV5-1	.	TRBJ1-1	TGCGCCAGCAGCTGCCACCGCCCGGCGAACACTGAAGCTTTCTTT	CASSCHRPANTEAFF